The text below deals with one T cell receptor (beta chain). This entry is derived from a study of control samples from healthy donors and cancer patients. The V gene's germline CDR1 is KGHDR and CDR2 SFDVKD. J gave up 5 bases and V 3 bases, and 10 bases lay outside the gene matches. This CDR3 spans 16 amino acids. Profiled with immunoSEQ multiplex PCR; TCRdb holds only in-frame clones, not every one. The sample includes about 89,000 clones, approximately 81% of them seen just once. Material for sequencing was blood. This TCR was sampled from a woman between 40 and 55 years old in good health. This sequence joins TRBV24-1 and TRBJ2-5; 8 bases fit TRBD2. CDR3 nucleotide sequence: TGTGCCACCAGTGATCCAAACGACCCGGGAGGGGAGACCCAGTACTTC. It yields the protein CATSDPNDPGGETQYF.